The rows below give T cell receptor beta chains drawn from one sample of a study of blood T cell repertoires in COVID-19. The assay was immunoSEQ multiplex PCR, and TCRdb's table has in-frame clones only and misses some. Found here are approximately 230,000 clones, around 88% of them singletons; the top ten hold around 6.3%. Material: peripheral blood. The receptors were sampled from a woman under 40 with COVID-19, enrolled during active disease. The CDR3 runs from the conserved cysteine through the conserved F or W. The D gene is left open where the match is weak. Only part of the rows carry a size: once, few, many, or a class if the clone is expanded.

v_call	j_call	clone_size	d_call	cdr3_nt	cdr3_aa
TRBV7-8	TRBJ2-5	.	.	TGTGCCAGCAGCCCCGAGGGCAGTCAAGAGACCCAGTACTTC	CASSPEGSQETQYF
TRBV21-1	TRBJ1-2	.	.	TGTGCCGGGCAGGGGCACTATGGCTACACCTTC	CAGQGHYGYTF
TRBV6-6	TRBJ1-5	.	.	TGTGCCAGCAGTGCTGACACCCATAGCAATCAGCCCCAGCATTTT	CASSADTHSNQPQHF
TRBV4-1	TRBJ2-7	.	.	TGCGCCAGCAGCCAAGATTTAGGGGCCTACGAGCAGTACTTC	CASSQDLGAYEQYF
TRBV7-6	TRBJ1-5	.	.	TGTGCCAGCAGCCTCGCCAAGGGGCCCAATCAGCCCCAGCATTTT	CASSLAKGPNQPQHF
TRBV27	TRBJ1-4	.	TRBD1	TGTGCCAGCAGGAAGACAGGGCTTGATGAAAAACTGTTTTTT	CASRKTGLDEKLFF
TRBV16	TRBJ1-2	.	TRBD1	TGTGCCAGCAGCCAATATAGGGTGGACAGGGACTACACCTTC	CASSQYRVDRDYTF
TRBV6-6	TRBJ2-3	once	TRBD2	TGTGCCAGCAGTTACTCGAGGCTAGCGGGGGCAGATACGCAGTATTTT	CASSYSRLAGADTQYF
TRBV6-1	TRBJ1-3	.	TRBD1	TGTGCCAGCAGTGAATGGGCAGGGGGCGCGAGCTCTGGAAACACCATATATTTT	CASSEWAGGASSGNTIYF
TRBV5-8	TRBJ1-1	.	.	TGTGCCACGAGAATAGGGGGACGGGGGAACACTGAAGCTTTCTTT	CATRIGGRGNTEAFF
TRBV6-5	TRBJ2-3	.	TRBD1	TGTGCCAGCAGCAGGACAGGGACCTTCACAGATACGCAGTATTTT	CASSRTGTFTDTQYF
TRBV11-2	TRBJ2-3	once	.	TGTGCCAGCAGCTCCAGACCCGCCGTAGGGGACTTCACAGATACGCAGTATTTT	CASSSRPAVGDFTDTQYF
TRBV4-1	TRBJ2-7	.	TRBD2	TGCGCCAGCAGCCAAGGACTAGCGGGGGGCCCAGGGCCCGAGCAGTACTTC	CASSQGLAGGPGPEQYF
TRBV20-1	TRBJ2-1	once	TRBD2	TGCAGTGCTAGTATCGGGGGGGCCGGGGAGTTCTTC	CSASIGGAGEFF
TRBV29-1	TRBJ1-1	once	TRBD1	TGCAGCGGAATCCCGGGACAGGGGAACACTGAAGCTTTCTTT	CSGIPGQGNTEAFF
TRBV28	TRBJ2-2	.	.	TGTGCCAGCAGTTTAACAAGGGCGGGAACCGGGGAGCTGTTTTTT	CASSLTRAGTGELFF
TRBV13	TRBJ2-2	.	.	TGTGCCAGCAGCCTGGTCGGAGGGCGGGGAAGTTCCACCGGGGAGCTGTTTTTT	CASSLVGGRGSSTGELFF
TRBV6-5	TRBJ1-5	.	.	TGTGCCAGCAGTTACAGGGGCGGCCAGCCCCAGCATTTT	CASSYRGGQPQHF
TRBV21-1	TRBJ1-5	.	.	TGTGCCAGCAGCCGAGTTCAGCCCCAGCATTTT	CASSRVQPQHF
TRBV10-3	TRBJ2-2	.	.	TGTGCCATCAATCGGGATACCGGGGAGCTGTTTTTT	CAINRDTGELFF
TRBV11-3	TRBJ2-5	.	.	TGTGCCAGCAGCTCCTCCTCCCAGGGTGGACAAGAGACCCAGTACTTC	CASSSSSQGGQETQYF
TRBV27	TRBJ2-3	.	.	TGTGCCAGCAGTCTAGACGGAGCAACGCAGTATTTT	CASSLDGATQYF
TRBV27	TRBJ1-1	.	TRBD1	TGTGCCAGTGGGACAGGTTTTATGAACACTGAAGCTTTCTTT	CASGTGFMNTEAFF
TRBV5-1	TRBJ2-1	.	.	TGCGCCAGCAGCCCTGGGGCCTCTTCGTGGGATGAGCAGTTCTTC	CASSPGASSWDEQFF
TRBV7-9	TRBJ2-5	once	.	TGTGCCAGCAGCTTTCCGGAACAGCTCGAGTACTTC	CASSFPEQLEYF
TRBV11-2	TRBJ2-3	.	.	TGTGCCAGCAGCGCACGACCGCAGCTTGTTGGGGGCCCCACAGATACGCAGTATTTT	CASSARPQLVGGPTDTQYF
TRBV5-1	TRBJ1-1	.	.	TGCGCCAGCAGCTTGGCCGACAGGTTCTCTGAAGCTTTCTTT	CASSLADRFSEAFF
TRBV6-1	TRBJ2-5	.	TRBD1	TGTGCCAGCAGCGAAATGACAGGGGGACGCCAAGAGACCCAGTACTTC	CASSEMTGGRQETQYF
TRBV5-4	TRBJ2-1	.	TRBD1	TGTGCCAGCAGCAGAACTCCGGGACAGGGTTACAATGAGCAGTTCTTC	CASSRTPGQGYNEQFF
TRBV7-2	TRBJ2-3	.	TRBD2	TGTGCCAGCAGCGAGAGGGGCGGCGGGAGTACAGATACGCAGTATTTT	CASSERGGGSTDTQYF
TRBV4-1	TRBJ1-5	.	.	TGCGCCAGCAGCCAAGGTTTATATGACAATAATCAGCCCCAGCATTTT	CASSQGLYDNNQPQHF
TRBV5-6	TRBJ2-1	once	TRBD2	TGTGCCAGCTTGGCGGGAGGGCCCACCTCCTACAATGAGCAGTTCTTC	CASLAGGPTSYNEQFF
TRBV15	TRBJ1-1	.	.	TGTGCCACCAGCAGAGACCGAAGCTATGAAGCTTTCTTT	CATSRDRSYEAFF
TRBV27	TRBJ1-2	once	.	TGTGCCAGCAGTTCTCAGGGGATCTTGCACGGCTACACCTTC	CASSSQGILHGYTF
TRBV10-2	TRBJ1-4	once	.	TGCGCCAGCAGTGGCGGAAATGAAAAACTGTTTTTT	CASSGGNEKLFF
TRBV3-1/TRBV3-2	TRBJ1-5	.	.	TGTGCCAGCAGCCAGGACTACAATCAGCCCCAGCATTTT	CASSQDYNQPQHF
TRBV7-9	TRBJ1-1	.	.	TGTGCCAGCAGCTTAGACGTCTCGGGGATGAGTGAAGCTTTCTTT	CASSLDVSGMSEAFF
TRBV11-3	TRBJ2-5	.	.	TGTGCCAGCAGCGCCCAGGGCGCAGAGACCCAGTACTTC	CASSAQGAETQYF
TRBV7-9	TRBJ1-2	.	.	TGTGCCAGCCGCCCTCCACCGGGACATCCTACGGGCTACACCTTC	CASRPPPGHPTGYTF